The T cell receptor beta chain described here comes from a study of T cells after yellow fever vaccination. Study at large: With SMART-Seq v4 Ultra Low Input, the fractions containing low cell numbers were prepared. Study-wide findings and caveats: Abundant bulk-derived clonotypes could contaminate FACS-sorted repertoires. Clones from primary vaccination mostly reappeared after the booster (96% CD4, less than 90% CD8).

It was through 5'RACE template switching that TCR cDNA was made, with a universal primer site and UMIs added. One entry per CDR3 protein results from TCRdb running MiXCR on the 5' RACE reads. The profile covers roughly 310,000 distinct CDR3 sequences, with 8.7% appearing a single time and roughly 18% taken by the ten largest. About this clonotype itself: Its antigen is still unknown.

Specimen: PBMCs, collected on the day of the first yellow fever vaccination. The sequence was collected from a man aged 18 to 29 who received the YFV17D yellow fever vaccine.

The CDR3 loop reads CASSLIQGTDTQYF. CDR3 sequence (DNA): TGTGCCAGCAGTTTAATTCAGGGCACAGATACGCAGTATTTT. V gene TRBV12-3 or TRBV12-4 combines with J gene TRBJ2-3, with D unresolved. V was cut by 2 bases and J by 1 base, with 7 bases left in between. This CDR3 is 14 amino acids long.